This TCR beta chain was captured in a study of cytomegalovirus exposure and HLA in healthy donors. The J segment lost 0 bases and the V segment lost 2 bases, leaving 1 base of the junction unmatched. Germline-derived CDR1 and CDR2 are SGHRS and YFSETQ. The CDR3 runs to 15 residues. Findings of the study overall: The study assumed roughly uniform donor sequencing depth for presence/absence analyses. Segments of the TCR beta V type were, in most cases, productive about 87% or about 30% of the time in an earlier analysis.

A multiplex PCR was run with 60 Vbeta primers and 13 Jbeta primers. Generated by immunoSEQ multiplex PCR, the TCRdb table keeps only in-frame clones and is missing some. The sample includes about 110,000 clones, over 75% seen only once; the top ten take 5.4%. About this clone: Its target is unknown.

Sequencing used PBMCs. The chain employs TRBV5-1 and TRBJ1-4, with 7 bases that match TRBD1. The origin of this receptor is a woman in her twenties or thirties in good health and CMV-seropositive. In nucleotides, the CDR3 is TGCGCCAGCAGCTTAAGGGGGCCAACTAATGAAAAACTGTTTTTT. It specifies CASSLRGPTNEKLFF. The full variable domain, its missing parts supplied by reference TRBV5-1 and TRBJ1-4, is KAGVTQTPRYLIKTRGQQVTLSCSPISGHRSVSWYQQTPGQGLQFLFEYFSETQRNKGNFPGRFSGRQFSNSRSEMNVSTLELGDSALYLCASSLRGPTNEKLFFGSGTQLSVL.